Included here is one TCR beta chain sequence, with context. Measured with immunoSEQ multiplex PCR; TCRdb has only the in-frame clones, and not every one. This table has fewer than 250,000 clones, 88% appearing once. This sample was taken from a study of blood T cell repertoires in COVID-19. About the research overall: The United States, Italy and Spain provided the acute and convalescent COVID-19 samples.

CDR1 MNHEY and CDR2 SMNVEV come from the germline V gene (reference sequence). V was pared by 5 bases and J by 5 bases, with 4 bases of the junction left unmatched. The CDR3 extends over 15 amino acids. The V call is TRBV27, the J call TRBJ2-3; 13 bases agree with TRBD2. Sequencing used peripheral blood. This sequence was found in a man aged 65-85 years with acute or convalescent COVID-19. CDR3 sequence: CASSRLAGGRDTQYF. CDR3 nucleotide sequence: TGTGCCAGCAGTCGACTAGCGGGAGGTAGAGATACGCAGTATTTT.